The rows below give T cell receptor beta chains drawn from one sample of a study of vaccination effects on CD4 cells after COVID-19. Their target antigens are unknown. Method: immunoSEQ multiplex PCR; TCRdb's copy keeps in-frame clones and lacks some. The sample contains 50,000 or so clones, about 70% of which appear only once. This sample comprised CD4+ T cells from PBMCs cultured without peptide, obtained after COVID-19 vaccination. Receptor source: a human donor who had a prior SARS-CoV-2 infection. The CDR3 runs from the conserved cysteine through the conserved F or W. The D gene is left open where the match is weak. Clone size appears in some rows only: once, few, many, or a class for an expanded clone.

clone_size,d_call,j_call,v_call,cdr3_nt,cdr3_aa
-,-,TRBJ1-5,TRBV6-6,TGTGCCAGCAGTCAACAGGGTGCCAATCAGCCCCAGCATTTT,CASSQQGANQPQHF
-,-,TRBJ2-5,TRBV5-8,TGTGCCAGCAGCTTGGGGGGGCGCCGGTCTGAGGAGACCCAGTACTTC,CASSLGGRRSEETQYF
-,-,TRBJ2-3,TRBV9,TGTGCCAGCAGCGTAGACCCATTCACAGATACGCAGTATTTT,CASSVDPFTDTQYF
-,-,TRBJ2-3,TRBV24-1,TGTGCCACCAGTGGGGCGGAGGCCTCTAGCACAGATACGCAGTATTTT,CATSGAEASSTDTQYF
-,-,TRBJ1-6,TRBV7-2,TGTGCCAGCAGACCGGGACTGTATAATTCACCCCTCCACTTT,CASRPGLYNSPLHF
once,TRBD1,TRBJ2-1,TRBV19,TGTGCCAGTAGTATCACCGGGACAGTTTACAATGAGCAGTTCTTC,CASSITGTVYNEQFF
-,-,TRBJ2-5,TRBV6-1,TGTGCCAGCAGGCCAGGGCAGTTGCAAGAGACCCAGTACTTC,CASRPGQLQETQYF
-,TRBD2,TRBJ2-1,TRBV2,TGTGCCCTAGGTTCCCTAGCGGGAGGGTACAATGAGCAGTTCTTC,CALGSLAGGYNEQFF
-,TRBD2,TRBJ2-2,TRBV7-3,TGTGCCAGCAGCTTGACGTCTCGGGCTAGCGGGAGAACCGGGGAGCTGTTTTTT,CASSLTSRASGRTGELFF
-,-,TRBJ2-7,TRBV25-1,TGTGCCAGCAGGACTACAGGGTCCTACGAGCAGTACTTC,CASRTTGSYEQYF
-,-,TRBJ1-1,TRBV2,TGTGCCAGCAGGAGGGGTTCGGGGGGCGACACTGAAGCTTTCTTT,CASRRGSGGDTEAFF
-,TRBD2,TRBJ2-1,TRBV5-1,TGCGCCAGCAGCGTTGAACCCGGGACTAGTAGGATTTCCTACAATGAGCAGTTCTTC,CASSVEPGTSRISYNEQFF
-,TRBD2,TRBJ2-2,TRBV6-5,TGTGCCAGCAGGTGGACTAGCTCGGGGGCCGGGGAGCTGTTTTTT,CASRWTSSGAGELFF
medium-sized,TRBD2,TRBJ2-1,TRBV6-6,TGTGCCAGCAGTTACTCTTCGGGGGGAGGAAATGAGCAGTTCTTC,CASSYSSGGGNEQFF
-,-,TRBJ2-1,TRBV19,TGTGCCAGTAGTATATACGAGAGCTCCTACAATGAGCAGTTCTTC,CASSIYESSYNEQFF
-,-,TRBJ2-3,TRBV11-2,TGTGCCAGCGAAAAGGGGGGTACGCAGTATTTT,CASEKGGTQYF
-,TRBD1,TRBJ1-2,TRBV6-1,TGTGCCAGCAGTGACCCGAGGACAGGGAACTATGGCTACACCTTC,CASSDPRTGNYGYTF
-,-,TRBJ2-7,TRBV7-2,TGTGCCAGCAGCTTCCGGTACGAGCAGTACTTC,CASSFRYEQYF
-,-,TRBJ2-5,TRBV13,TGTGCCAGCAGCTTACAGGAGACCCAGTACTTC,CASSLQETQYF
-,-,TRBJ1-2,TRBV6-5,TGTGCCAGCAGTTACCTGCTCGGGTTTGGCTATGGCTACACCTTC,CASSYLLGFGYGYTF
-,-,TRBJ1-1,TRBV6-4,TGTGCCAGCAGTGTGGAAGCGAACACTGAAGCTTTCTTT,CASSVEANTEAFF
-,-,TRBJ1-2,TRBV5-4,TGTGCCAGCAGCTGGGACTCGGAATCCTATGGCTACACCTTC,CASSWDSESYGYTF
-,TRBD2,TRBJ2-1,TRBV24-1,TGTGCCACCAGTGATTCGGGGGCTAGCGGGAGCCTCAATGAGCAGTTCTTC,CATSDSGASGSLNEQFF
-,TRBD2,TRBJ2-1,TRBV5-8,TGTGCCAGCAGCCTGGGACTAGCGGCTTACAATGAGCAGTTCTTC,CASSLGLAAYNEQFF
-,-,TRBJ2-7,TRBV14,TGTGCCAGCAGCCCCTTAATAGGGAAAGGCCGAGACGAGCAGTACTTC,CASSPLIGKGRDEQYF
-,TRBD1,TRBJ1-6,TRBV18,TGTGCCAGCTCACCTAGGACAGGGACTAATTCACCCCTCCACTTT,CASSPRTGTNSPLHF
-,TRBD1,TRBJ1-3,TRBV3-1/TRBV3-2,TGTGCCAGCAGCCAGACCGCAGGGGGCTCTGGAAACACCATATATTTT,CASSQTAGGSGNTIYF
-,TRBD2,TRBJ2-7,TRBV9,TGTGCCACGACTAGCGGGGGTTACGAGCAGTACTTC,CATTSGGYEQYF
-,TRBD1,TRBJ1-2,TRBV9,TGTGCCAGCAGCGTAGGATGGGGGGCCGACAGGGAGAACGGCTACACCTTC,CASSVGWGADRENGYTF
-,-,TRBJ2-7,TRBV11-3,TGTGCCAGCAGCTTAGCGATAGGGGCTCGGTACGAGCAGTACTTC,CASSLAIGARYEQYF
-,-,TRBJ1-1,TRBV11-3,TGTGCCAGCAGCTTCTTCGACAGGCACACTGAAGCTTTCTTT,CASSFFDRHTEAFF
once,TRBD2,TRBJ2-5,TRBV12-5,TGTGCTAGTGGTTTCGGTAGCGGGGGTTATAAAGAGACCCAGTACTTC,CASGFGSGGYKETQYF
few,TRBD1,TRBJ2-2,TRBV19,TGTGCCAGTAGCAGTATACGTCTTCGGCACAGGGGTGGCACCGGGGAGCTGTTTTTT,CASSSIRLRHRGGTGELFF
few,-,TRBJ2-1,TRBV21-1,-,CASSKVAGGNGQFF
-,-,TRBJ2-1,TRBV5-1,TGCGCCAGCAGCTTGGAACCTAACAATGAGCAGTTCTTC,CASSLEPNNEQFF
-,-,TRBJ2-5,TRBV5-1,TGCGCCAGCAGCCTCCTAGGGGTTGGAGAGACCCAGTACTTC,CASSLLGVGETQYF
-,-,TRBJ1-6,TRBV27,TGTGCCAGCAGTTTATCTCAGGGGACAAGCTCCTATAATTCACCCCTCCACTTT,CASSLSQGTSSYNSPLHF
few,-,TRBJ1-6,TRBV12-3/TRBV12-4,TGTGCCAGCAGCATTCGGGGTGATTCACCCCTCCACTTT,CASSIRGDSPLHF
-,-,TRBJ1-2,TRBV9,TGTGCCAGCAGCGTAGCCGTTGCGGGCTATGGCTACACCTTC,CASSVAVAGYGYTF
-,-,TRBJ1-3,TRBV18,TGTGCCAGCTCACTGGGCATGCCACCCCGAAACACCATATATTTT,CASSLGMPPRNTIYF
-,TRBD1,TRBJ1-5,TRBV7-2,TGTGCCAGCAGCCGGGACAGGCCAGGCCTTCATCAGCCCCAGCATTTT,CASSRDRPGLHQPQHF
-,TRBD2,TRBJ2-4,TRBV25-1,TGTGCCAGCGGACAATCGGGGGGAGCCAAAAACATTCAGTACTTC,CASGQSGGAKNIQYF
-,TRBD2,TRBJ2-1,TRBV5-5,TGTGCCAGCAGCTTGTTTTGGCGGGGGGAAGAGCAGTTCTTC,CASSLFWRGEEQFF
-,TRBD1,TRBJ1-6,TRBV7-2,TGTGCCAGCAGCTCCGAGGGGGCGGTAGTTTCACCCCTCCACTTT,CASSSEGAVVSPLHF
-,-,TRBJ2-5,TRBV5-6,TGTGCCAGCAGTGATCGGGAGACCCAGTACTTC,CASSDRETQYF
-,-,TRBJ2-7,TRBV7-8,TGTGCCAGCAGCGTGTCTTTTCTGGGGAGCTCCTACGAGCAGTACTTC,CASSVSFLGSSYEQYF
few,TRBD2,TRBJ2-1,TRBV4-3,TGCGCCAGCAGCCGACGGACTAGTCAAACCTACAATGAGCAGTTCTTC,CASSRRTSQTYNEQFF
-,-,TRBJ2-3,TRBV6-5,TGTGCCAGCAGTCAGTATGGGGGTTTGACAGATACGCAGTATTTT,CASSQYGGLTDTQYF
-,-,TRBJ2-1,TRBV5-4,TGTGCCAGCAGCTTGAGGGCGACACCCGACAATGAGCAGTTCTTC,CASSLRATPDNEQFF
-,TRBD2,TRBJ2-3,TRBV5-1,TGCGCCAGCAGCTGGAAGACTAGCGGGAGGAGCACAGATACGCAGTATTTT,CASSWKTSGRSTDTQYF
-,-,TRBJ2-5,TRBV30,TGTGCCTGGAGTGTATTTCGGGGGGAGACCCAGTACTTC,CAWSVFRGETQYF
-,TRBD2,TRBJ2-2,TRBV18,TGTGCCAGCTCACCTCCCAGGGGACTAGCGGGAGGGCCGAACACCGGGGAGCTGTTTTTT,CASSPPRGLAGGPNTGELFF